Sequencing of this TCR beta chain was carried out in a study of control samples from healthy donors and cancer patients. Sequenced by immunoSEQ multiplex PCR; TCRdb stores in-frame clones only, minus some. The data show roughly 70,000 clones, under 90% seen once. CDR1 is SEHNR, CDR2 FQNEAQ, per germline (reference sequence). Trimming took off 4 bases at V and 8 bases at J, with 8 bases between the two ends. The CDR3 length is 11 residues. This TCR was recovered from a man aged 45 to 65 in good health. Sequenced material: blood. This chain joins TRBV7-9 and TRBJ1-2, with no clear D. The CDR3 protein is CASSSGWGYTF. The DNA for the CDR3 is TGTGCCAGCAGCTCTGGGTGGGGCTACACCTTC.